This T cell receptor (beta chain) was recovered during a study of blood T cell repertoires in COVID-19. Assay: immunoSEQ multiplex PCR; the TCRdb copy retains only in-frame clones and omits some. The repertoire includes approximately 68,000 clones, approximately 86% of them detected once, and around 13% sits in the top ten. Sequenced sample: peripheral blood. The clonotype comes from a woman aged 60 to 75 with acute or convalescent COVID-19.

CDR3 loop: CASSRVGFAGGVPGNTIYF. CDR3 nucleotides: TGTGCCAGCTCACGAGTCGGCTTTGCAGGGGGCGTCCCTGGAAACACCATATATTTT. The chain is built from TRBV18 and TRBJ1-3, with 8 bases fitting TRBD1. Germline assignment: CDR1 KGHSH and CDR2 LQKENI. The CDR3 sequence is 19 residues long. With V trimmed by 4 bases and J by 2 bases, 16 bases remained unmatched.